The present entry profiles one T cell receptor beta chain with its context. The target of this receptor is not known. Per-nucleotide qualities are absent, and no much larger clonotype sits a single base away. This specimen belongs to a study of T-cell memory formation after mild COVID-19 (dated by TCRdb to the early 2020s). For the study in its entirety: Most TCR sequence clusters were specific to one of the two donors. The cohort comprised two young, previously healthy adult volunteers, one female and one male. In a couple of donors, T-cell clones that expanded and contracted after mild COVID-19 were followed by sequencing TCRalpha and TCRbeta repertoires longitudinally.

General conclusions and limits of the study: SARS-CoV-2 specificity of the second-wave clones peaking on day 37 was not confirmed. Contracting CD4+ clones appeared mostly in the CM and EM memory subsets, whereas CD8+ clones were enriched in EMRA. The detection of some responding clones in pre-infection memory suggests that pre-existing cross-reactive memory T cells joined the SARS-CoV-2 response. Only a couple of mild cases were covered by the study, and larger cohorts that include severe cases with pre-infection samples were considered necessary. Clones contracting from day 15 to 85 had balanced CD4/CD8 phenotypes, while a second wave expanding from day 15 to 37 was biased towards CD4+.

The instrument was an Illumina NovaSeq 6000. TCRalpha and TCRbeta cDNA libraries were constructed by 5'RACE with constant-segment primers, with sample barcodes and unique molecular identifiers being introduced. Trizol reagent was used to extract RNA from every sample. The libraries were amplified in two PCR steps, and the second step added a second sample barcode and Illumina TruSeq adapters. Sequencing of the libraries was done on an Illumina NovaSeq, producing 2 x 150 bp paired-end reads. On the study's bioinformatics: Demultiplexing of reads and collapsing into UMI-guided consensus sequences were performed with migec v1.2.7. Using mixcr v2.1.11, UMI consensuses were aligned to TRA and TRB V and J templates and then assembled into clonotypes. A clonotype was counted as expanded or contracted only if both edgeR and NoisET called the change significant, with noise models trained on biological replicates. edgeR calls used a false discovery rate-adjusted p below 0.01 and a log2 fold-change threshold of 1. As an exploratory analysis of dynamics, max-normalized trajectories of the 1000 most abundant clonotypes were examined with PCA combined with hierarchical clustering. The CD4 or CD8 phenotype of responding clones was assigned using the separately sequenced CD4+ and CD8+ repertoires. Using fastp at Q25 and MiXCR, TCRdb reprocessed the public reads and kept productive beta chains. Identical CDR3 proteins give one entry, which carries the most common genes and DNA. TCRdb's processing, not the authors' own work, is the source of the V and J calls. This sample gives a few hundred thousand distinct CDR3 sequences in total; around an eighth of them show up just once. The biggest ten clones account for around a fifth of the sample.

The CDR3 numbers 16 residues from cysteine through phenylalanine. Only the CDR3 DNA is retained, 48 bases long and in frame from the first base. The junction shows trimming of 6 bases on V and 1 base on J, plus 18 bases between the germline ends. In the germline V gene (reference sequence), CDR1 corresponds to SGHNT and CDR2 to YYREEE. Ficoll-Paque density gradient centrifugation was used to isolate PBMCs. The sample comprised PBMCs or a T cell subset sorted from them (not recorded which). The source of this sequence is a young man who had mild COVID-19 (a few samples of this study predate the infection). The sample titles of this study are shuffled in the database, so cell type and time point are left out; the donor was told from shared clones. The receptor chain draws on TRBV5-4 and TRBJ2-3; tentative D gene TRBD2, with 7 bases matching. Here is the DNA: TGTGCCAGCACCCAGGACGGGGGGCCCCGCACAGATACGCAGTATTTT. Translated, it gives CASTQDGGPRTDTQYF.